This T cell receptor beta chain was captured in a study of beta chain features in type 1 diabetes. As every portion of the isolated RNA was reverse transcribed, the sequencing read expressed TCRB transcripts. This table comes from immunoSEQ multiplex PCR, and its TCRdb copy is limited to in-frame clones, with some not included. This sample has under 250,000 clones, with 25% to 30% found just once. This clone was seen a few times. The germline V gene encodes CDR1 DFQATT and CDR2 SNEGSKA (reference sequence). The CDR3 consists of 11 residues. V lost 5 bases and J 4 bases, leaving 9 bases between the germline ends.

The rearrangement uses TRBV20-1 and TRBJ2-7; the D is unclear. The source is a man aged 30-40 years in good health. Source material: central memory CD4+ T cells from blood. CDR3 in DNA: TGCAGTGCTCACCTTAATTACGAGCAGTACTTC. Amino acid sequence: CSAHLNYEQYF.